This is a list of T cell receptor beta chains from one sample in a study of T-cell memory formation after mild COVID-19. A single record per CDR3 protein comes from TCRdb applying MiXCR to the 5' RACE reads. The profile shows roughly 500,000 distinct CDR3 sequences, roughly 21% of them singletons. The sample taken for sequencing was PBMCs or a T cell subset sorted from them (not recorded which). These TCRs come from an adult woman who had mild COVID-19 (a few samples of this study predate the infection). Cell type and time point are not known. The CDR3 runs from the conserved cysteine through the conserved F or W. The D gene is left open where the match is weak. Size values are once, few and many counts, or a class for expanded clones, and some rows have none.

clone_size | j_call | v_call | d_call | cdr3_nt | cdr3_aa
- | TRBJ1-5 | TRBV20-1 | - | TGCAGTCCCTCCCCGAACGGCAATCAGCCCCAGCATTTT | CSPSPNGNQPQHF
few | TRBJ2-7 | TRBV29-1 | - | TGCAGCGTTGAGGGGATCTACGAGCAGTACTTC | CSVEGIYEQYF
- | TRBJ2-2 | TRBV19 | TRBD2 | TGTGCCAGTAGTCGTATTCGGGGGGGTCTGAACACCGGGGAGCTGTTTTTT | CASSRIRGGLNTGELFF
- | TRBJ2-7 | TRBV5-4 | - | TGTGCCAGCAGCCGCAAATTAGGGACTTTATCCTACGAGCAGTACTTC | CASSRKLGTLSYEQYF
few | TRBJ1-5 | TRBV12-3/TRBV12-4 | - | TGTGCCAGCACCCAACTCCCGAATCAGCCCCAGCATTTT | CASTQLPNQPQHF
- | TRBJ1-3 | TRBV12-3/TRBV12-4 | - | TGTGCCAGCAGGTCAGACAGTTTCTCTGGAAACACCATATATTTT | CASRSDSFSGNTIYF
- | TRBJ2-1 | TRBV20-1 | - | TGCAGTGCTAGAGTGAGGGTTCAGGGAAGTGAGCAGTTCTTC | CSARVRVQGSEQFF
- | TRBJ2-5 | TRBV9 | - | TGTGCCAGCAGCCGACTAGAAGAGACCCAGTACTTC | CASSRLEETQYF
- | TRBJ2-2 | TRBV3-1 | - | TGTGCCAGCAGCCAACTCTCAACCGGGGAGCTGTTTTTT | CASSQLSTGELFF
- | TRBJ2-1 | TRBV19 | TRBD2 | TGTGCCAGTAGTAAGCGGGGGAATGGAAATGAGCAGTTCTTC | CASSKRGNGNEQFF
- | TRBJ1-5 | TRBV7-2 | TRBD1 | TGTGCCAGCAGCTTATGGTCGCAGGGGGGGAATCAGCCCCAGCATTTT | CASSLWSQGGNQPQHF
once | TRBJ1-2 | TRBV12-3/TRBV12-4 | - | TGTGCCAGCAGATTAAGTTTGTATGGCTACACCTTC | CASRLSLYGYTF
- | TRBJ1-6 | TRBV20-1 | - | TGCAGTGCTATTAGCTCCTATAATTCACCCCTCCACTTT | CSAISSYNSPLHF
many | TRBJ2-5 | TRBV25-1 | - | TGTGCCAGCAGCACCGGGACTTTAGAGACCCAGTACTTC | CASSTGTLETQYF
- | TRBJ2-7 | TRBV6-5 | - | TGTGCCAGCAGTTACTCGAGGCAGGCCTACGAGCAGTACTTC | CASSYSRQAYEQYF
- | TRBJ2-7 | TRBV6-2/TRBV6-3 | - | TGTGCCAGCAGTTACCGGGCCTCGGGGCAGGGACCCTACGAGCAGTACTTC | CASSYRASGQGPYEQYF
- | TRBJ2-7 | TRBV5-1 | - | TGCGCCAGCAGCCCGGACCGATCCCGAACGGGCGAGCAGTACTTC | CASSPDRSRTGEQYF
few | TRBJ1-4 | TRBV27 | - | TGTGCCAGCCGTACCCTCATGAATAATGAAAAACTGTTTTTT | CASRTLMNNEKLFF
few | TRBJ2-5 | TRBV20-1 | - | TGCAGTGCTAGACCCACCTTCATGCAAGAGACCCAGTACTTC | CSARPTFMQETQYF
few | TRBJ2-2 | TRBV7-2 | TRBD2 | TGTGCCAGCAGCCGCCTACTAGCGGGGGGCTTCACCGGGGAGCTGTTTTTT | CASSRLLAGGFTGELFF
- | TRBJ1-1 | TRBV12-3/TRBV12-4 | - | TGTGCCAGCAGAGTCTCTCTGCGCCCGACTGAAGCTTTCTTT | CASRVSLRPTEAFF
few | TRBJ2-1 | TRBV5-1 | TRBD1 | TGCGCCAGCAGCCCGGGACAGGTGGTGGGACCCTTCACCGATGAGCAGTTCTTC | CASSPGQVVGPFTDEQFF
few | TRBJ2-3 | TRBV12-3/TRBV12-4 | TRBD2 | TGTGCCAGCAGTTCTCGGACTAGCGGCACAGATACGCAGTATTTT | CASSSRTSGTDTQYF
few | TRBJ2-1 | TRBV7-9 | TRBD1 | TGTGCCAGCAGTTTCGGGACAGGATTCGATTCCGAGCAGTTCTTC | CASSFGTGFDSEQFF
few | TRBJ2-7 | TRBV9 | - | TGTGCCAGCAGCGTAGTGGGGTCGAACGAGCAGTACTTC | CASSVVGSNEQYF
few | TRBJ2-2 | TRBV7-8 | - | TGTGCCAGCAGCTTCTCAATCACAGGGAACCCCGGGGAGCTGTTTTTT | CASSFSITGNPGELFF
- | TRBJ2-5 | TRBV29-1 | TRBD1 | TGCAGCGTTGCCTTCGGGGGACAGGGAGAGACCCAGTACTTC | CSVAFGGQGETQYF
medium-sized | TRBJ2-5 | TRBV21-1 | - | TGTGCCAGCAGGTCCCCGGGGTTGGGGACAGGGGACGAAGAGACCCAGTACTTC | CASRSPGLGTGDEETQYF
- | TRBJ2-3 | TRBV5-1 | TRBD1 | TGCGCCAGCAGCTTAGAGGACAGGGGACTTTCCAGCACAGATACGCAGTATTTT | CASSLEDRGLSSTDTQYF
few | TRBJ2-1 | TRBV29-1 | - | TGCAGCGTTATTCGGGGATACAATGAGCAGTTCTTC | CSVIRGYNEQFF
- | TRBJ2-1 | TRBV20-1 | TRBD2 | TGCAGTGCTATTCCTCGGGGGGGCGTCTCCAATGAGCAGTTCTTC | CSAIPRGGVSNEQFF
few | TRBJ2-7 | TRBV5-1 | TRBD2 | TGCGCCAGCAGCATGATAGCGGGGAGCTCCTACGAGCAGTACTTC | CASSMIAGSSYEQYF
few | TRBJ2-1 | TRBV20-1 | TRBD2 | TGCAGTGCTAGAGGAGGTAGGACTAGCGGGAAGAATTCCTACAATGAGCAGTTCTTC | CSARGGRTSGKNSYNEQFF
few | TRBJ1-1 | TRBV11-2 | - | TGTGCCAGCAGCTTAGGGTCGGGTATAGGGACTGAAGCTTTCTTT | CASSLGSGIGTEAFF
few | TRBJ2-5 | TRBV5-1 | TRBD2 | TGCGCCAGCAGCACGCCTAGCGGCCAAGAGACCCAGTACTTC | CASSTPSGQETQYF
- | TRBJ1-5 | TRBV30 | - | TGTGCCTGGAGTGCCCAGGGGAAACAGCCCCAGCATTTT | CAWSAQGKQPQHF
- | TRBJ2-1 | TRBV5-8 | - | TGTGCCAGCAGCTTGGAGGGAGGTGATGAGCAGTTCTTC | CASSLEGGDEQFF
- | TRBJ2-1 | TRBV20-1 | - | TGCAGTGCTAGAGGTCTGGGGATTAGGCAGTTCTTC | CSARGLGIRQFF
few | TRBJ2-1 | TRBV20-1 | TRBD2 | TGCAGTAAGAGACTAGCGGGAGGTAGTGAGCAGTTCTTC | CSKRLAGGSEQFF
few | TRBJ1-1 | TRBV6-2/TRBV6-3 | - | TGTGCCAGCAGTTTCAGGGGCAGGAACACTGAAGCTTTCTTT | CASSFRGRNTEAFF
few | TRBJ1-1 | TRBV20-1 | - | TGCAGTGCTAGCCGACAGACTGAAGCTTTCTTT | CSASRQTEAFF
few | TRBJ2-7 | TRBV11-1 | - | TGTGCCAGCAGCCCCTCGTGGACCGCTAGCTCCTACGAGCAGTACTTC | CASSPSWTASSYEQYF
- | TRBJ1-1 | TRBV18 | - | TGTGCCAGCTCAGCGACAGTGATGAACACTGAAGCTTTCTTT | CASSATVMNTEAFF
few | TRBJ2-7 | TRBV20-1 | TRBD1 | TGCAGTGCTCACCCTTACCGGGACAGCTACGAGCAGTACTTC | CSAHPYRDSYEQYF
- | TRBJ2-1 | TRBV7-9 | TRBD1 | TGTGCCAGCAACCCGGGACAGGGCCTCAATGAGCAGTTCTTC | CASNPGQGLNEQFF
- | TRBJ1-5 | TRBV6-1 | - | TGTGCCAGCAGTGAGAAGTGGGACCTCCCCAATCAGCCCCAGCATTTT | CASSEKWDLPNQPQHF
few | TRBJ1-4 | TRBV9 | - | TGTGCCAGCAGCGTAAGATCTGGAACTAATGAAAAACTGTTTTTT | CASSVRSGTNEKLFF
- | TRBJ2-7 | TRBV9 | TRBD1 | TGTGCCAGCAGCCTCGGGACAGGGGTGGACGAGCAGTACTTC | CASSLGTGVDEQYF
many | TRBJ2-5 | TRBV7-8 | TRBD2 | TGTGCCAGCACCCCCACCCGACTAGCGGGGAGGGAGACCCAGTACTTC | CASTPTRLAGRETQYF
- | TRBJ2-7 | TRBV27 | - | TGTGCCAGCAGTTTATCGTCGTACTACGAGCAGTACTTC | CASSLSSYYEQYF
- | TRBJ2-1 | TRBV6-5 | - | TGTGCCAGCATCGAGGGGGGGGAGCAGTTCTTC | CASIEGGEQFF
- | TRBJ2-4 | TRBV20-1 | TRBD1 | TGCAGTGCTAGACTACCAGGGGGTTTGAGAAACATTCAGTACTTC | CSARLPGGLRNIQYF
- | TRBJ1-2 | TRBV5-8 | - | TGTGCCAGCAGCTCCTCCCTACTAAGGAACTATGGCTACACCTTC | CASSSSLLRNYGYTF
few | TRBJ1-2 | TRBV7-9 | - | TGTGCCAGCAGCCACAGGGAAGGCTACACCTTC | CASSHREGYTF
- | TRBJ1-2 | TRBV20-1 | TRBD1 | TGCAGTGCAAAGTCGACAGGGGCGGGCTATGGCTACACCTTC | CSAKSTGAGYGYTF